This TCR beta chain was sequenced during a study of T-cell memory formation after mild COVID-19. TCRalpha and TCRbeta libraries used 5'RACE with constant-segment primers and UMIs. TCRdb itself ran the 5' RACE reads through MiXCR, one entry per CDR3 protein. The top ten hold around 20% of the sample, which has hundreds of thousands of distinct CDR3 sequences, 19% seen once. Per the germline V gene, CDR1 is SGHTA and CDR2 is FQGNSA. V lost 6 bases and J 1 base, leaving 10 bases between the germline ends. This CDR3 has 14 residues. The sample holds many counts of this clonotype. The sample was PBMCs or a T cell subset sorted from them (not recorded which). The rearrangement uses TRBV7-2 and TRBJ2-4; weak D call: TRBD1 (5 bases). The TCR was taken from a man aged 18-30 years who had mild COVID-19 (a few samples of this study predate the infection). Cell type and time point are not known. CDR3 bases: TGTGCCAGCAGACCTCAGGGCGCCAAAAACATTCAGTACTTC. Translation: CASRPQGAKNIQYF.